These 30 T cell receptor beta chains came from one sample sequenced in a study of regulatory T cells in long-lasting Graves disease. The time point denotes: newly diagnosed GD, antithyroid drugs for less than 3 months. Generation of the TCR library employed RNA extracted from PBMCs. Arm-PCR of CDR3 regions and iRepertoire HTBI primers were the basis on which TCR beta libraries were built. Each CDR3 protein gets one entry after TCRdb re-called the multiplex PCR reads with MiXCR. The sample consists of under 300,000 distinct CDR3 sequences, 20% of them appearing once. Specimen: peripheral blood mononuclear cells (PBMCs), collected at new diagnosis, from a patient treated with antithyroid drugs. The receptors derive from a female donor with Graves disease.

In this sample, this clonotype turned up many times. This chain joins TRBV11-2 and TRBJ2-5, with a tentative D call TRBD1 (6 bases). The CDR3 is 15 amino acids. Germline V CDR1 and CDR2: SGHAT, FQNNGV. Deletions cut 7 bases from V and 4 bases from J, with 19 bases between. The CDR3 DNA reads as TGTGCCAGCACTTGGGGGACACTACCGGCAGAGACCCAGTACTTC. Translating it yields CASTWGTLPAETQYF.

CDR3 nucleotide sequence: TGTGCCAGCAGCGTAGACACTACACGCTCCTACAATGAGCAGTTCTTC. Residues: CASSVDTTRSYNEQFF. The chain combines TRBV9 with TRBJ2-1; D is unresolved. This CDR3 has 16 residues. The germline CDR1 and CDR2 sequences are SGDLS and YYNGEE. Trimming stripped 0 bases from V and 0 bases from J, with 10 bases between.

The gene calls are TRBV2 and TRBJ2-7; D perhaps matches TRBD1 (6 bases). CDR3 length equals 11 residues. Looked up from germline, CDR1 is SNHLY and CDR2 is FYNNEI. The V and J ends lost 4 bases and 6 bases respectively, with 7 bases between them. The CDR3 here is CASSVGGEQYF. Here the CDR3 DNA reads TGTGCCAGCAGTGTAGGGGGCGAGCAGTACTTC.

This clonotype was recorded at least ten times. This sequence joins TRBV20-1 and TRBJ2-2, with 10 bases aligning to TRBD2. Germline assignment: CDR1 DFQATT and CDR2 SNEGSKA (reference sequence). This CDR3 is 15 amino acids long. Trimming removed 5 bases from V and 3 bases from J; junction bases left unmatched: 6. The CDR3 DNA sequence: TGCAGTGCTCACCCCCTAGCGGGAGACACCGGGGAGCTGTTTTTT. The encoded protein is CSAHPLAGDTGELFF.

This rearrangement joins TRBV10-1 to TRBJ1-4; D not resolved. V was pared by 6 bases and J by 5 bases, with 7 bases between. CDR3 size: 12 residues. The germline V gene has CDR1 WNHNN and CDR2 SYGVQD (reference sequence). CDR3 coding DNA: TGCGCCAGCAGCAAAAGCAATGAAAAACTGTTTTTT. Encoded protein: CASSKSNEKLFF.

This clonotype was observed at least ten times. The rearrangement links TRBV10-1 to TRBJ1-2; maybe TRBD1 (5 bases). In germline, CDR1 is WNHNN, CDR2 SYGVQD (reference sequence). V gave up 5 bases and J gave up 2 bases, with 9 bases separating them. The CDR3 contains 13 residues. The DNA for the CDR3 is TGCGCCAGCAGTAGACAGAAGAACTATGGCTACACCTTC. Encoded protein: CASSRQKNYGYTF.

This clonotype came up a few times. The chain is built from TRBV7-2 and TRBJ2-5, with TRBD2 identical over 11 bases. The CDR3 has 14 amino acids. Per the germline V gene, CDR1 is SGHTA and CDR2 is FQGNSA. With V trimmed by 1 base and J by 7 bases, 2 bases remained unmatched. CDR3 in amino acids: CASSLGGLAGTQYF. CDR3 coding DNA: TGTGCCAGCAGCTTAGGCGGACTAGCGGGGACCCAGTACTTC.

This clonotype has ten or more counts. The gene calls are TRBV20-1 and TRBJ2-3; no clear D gene. Trimming stripped 0 bases from V and 6 bases from J, with 10 bases between. There are 13 residues in the CDR3. Germline assignment: CDR1 DFQATT and CDR2 SNEGSKA (reference sequence). The CDR3 DNA sequence: TGCAGTGCTAGAGAGGGTCTTGAGGATACGCAGTATTTT. It codes for CSAREGLEDTQYF.

This clonotype was found a few times. The chain is built from TRBV7-9 and TRBJ1-2, with 10 positions matching TRBD1. Unmatched junction bases numbered 4, after V lost 5 bases and J lost 7 bases. The CDR3 covers 13 residues. Germline V gene sequence: CDR1 SEHNR, CDR2 FQNEAQ (reference sequence). The CDR3 sequence is CASSGRQGAGYTF. The CDR3 DNA reads TGTGCCAGCAGCGGTCGACAGGGGGCTGGCTACACCTTC.

This clonotype was observed at least ten times. The rearrangement links TRBV2 to TRBJ1-6; 9 positions agree with TRBD1. This CDR3 contains 15 residues. The germline CDR1 and CDR2 sequences are SNHLY and FYNNEI. Trimming removed 6 bases from V and 9 bases from J; junction bases left unmatched: 9. The CDR3 here is CASRIGTGLTSPLHF. The CDR3 DNA follows: TGTGCCAGCAGGATTGGGACAGGGCTTACTTCACCCCTCCACTTT.

This clonotype turned up a few times. Written as DNA, the CDR3 is TGTGCCAGCAGCTTCAAGGCACAGACCAATGAGCAGTTCTTC. Residues: CASSFKAQTNEQFF. The V gene is TRBV5-4, the J gene TRBJ2-1; no clear D. The V end was cut by 2 bases, the J end by 6 bases, with 12 bases between. The CDR3 is 14 amino acids. CDR1 is SGHNT, CDR2 YYREEE, per germline (reference sequence).

This clonotype was counted many times. The gene calls are TRBV7-9 and TRBJ1-3; no firm D call. Trimming took 4 bases from V and 4 from J, leaving 17 bases between them. There are 16 residues in the CDR3. Germline V gene sequence: CDR1 SEHNR, CDR2 FQNEAQ (reference sequence). The CDR3 reads CASSSQRVGAGNTIYF. Here the CDR3 DNA reads TGTGCCAGCAGCTCCCAAAGAGTGGGCGCGGGAAACACCATATATTTT.

Many counts were recorded for this clonotype. The chain carries TRBV4-1 and TRBJ1-2; 8 bases fit TRBD1. The germline V gene has CDR1 MGHRA and CDR2 YSYEKL. Germline trimming cut 2 bases from V and 4 bases from J; bases unmatched to any gene: 6. This CDR3 spans 15 amino acids. This chain's CDR3 is CASSQTGGVRYGYTF. Written as DNA, the CDR3 is TGCGCCAGCAGCCAAACAGGGGGGGTTCGCTATGGCTACACCTTC.

The sample holds many counts of this clonotype. The gene calls are TRBV6-2 or TRBV6-3 and TRBJ2-2; D is perhaps TRBD2 (5 bases). This CDR3 contains 13 residues. CDR1 MNHEY and CDR2 SVGEGT come from the germline V gene. V lost 7 bases and J lost 6, with 12 bases in between. This chain's CDR3 is CASTRGRAGELFF. CDR3 bases: TGTGCCAGCACCCGCGGGCGTGCCGGGGAGCTGTTTTTT.

This clonotype was counted many times. This chain links TRBV11-2 with TRBJ1-1; TRBD1 matches at 9 bases. V was clipped by 4 bases and J by 5 bases; unmatched bases: 5. Germline values: CDR1 SGHAT, CDR2 FQNNGV. The CDR3 spans 14 residues. As DNA, the CDR3 is TGTGCCAGCAGCTCGACAGGGGGAGGGACTGAAGCTTTCTTT. It specifies CASSSTGGGTEAFF.

J is TRBJ1-4 and V is TRBV27, with D perhaps TRBD1 (6 bases). In germline, CDR1 is MNHEY, CDR2 SMNVEV (reference sequence). The CDR3 contains 16 residues. Trimming stripped 5 bases from V and 0 bases from J, with 13 bases between. CDR3 protein: CASSVTGGATNEKLFF. The DNA of the CDR3 is TGTGCCAGCAGTGTGACAGGTGGAGCAACTAATGAAAAACTGTTTTTT.

This clonotype showed up many times. The chain has TRBV9 and TRBJ1-4, with a weak D call TRBD1 (6 bases). The V and J ends lost 1 base and 8 bases respectively, with 15 bases between them. The CDR3 consists of 15 residues. CDR1 is SGDLS, CDR2 YYNGEE, per germline. CDR3 amino acids: CASSVWGAPGEKLFF. CDR3 in DNA: TGTGCCAGCAGCGTATGGGGGGCGCCGGGGGAAAAACTGTTTTTT.

This clonotype is a singleton in its sample. The chain recombines TRBV7-2 with TRBJ2-3, with TRBD2 matching over 8 bases. The germline gives CDR1 SGHTA, CDR2 FQGNSA. V lost 3 bases to trimming and J lost 3 bases; unmatched junction nucleotides: 11. The CDR3 is 17 residues long. The CDR3 nucleotides read TGTGCCAGCAGCTTGAGCGGGAGTTCTGAGGGGACAGATACGCAGTATTTT. Protein sequence: CASSLSGSSEGTDTQYF.

CDR3 amino acids: CSASPQNGNTIYF. The CDR3 coding sequence is TGCAGTGCTAGTCCACAGAATGGAAACACCATATATTTT. V gene TRBV20-1 combines with J gene TRBJ1-3; no definite D call. The CDR3 has 13 residues. The V end was cut by 3 bases, the J end by 3 bases, with 9 bases between. Per the germline V gene, CDR1 is DFQATT and CDR2 is SNEGSKA (reference sequence).

This clonotype was found many times. This chain uses TRBV7-9 with TRBJ2-1; no clear D gene. V gave up 6 bases and J gave up 0 bases, with 9 bases separating them. Per germline, CDR1 SEHNR and CDR2 FQNEAQ (reference sequence). The CDR3 has 14 amino acids. This chain's CDR3 is CASSLISSYNEQFF. The CDR3 DNA is TGTGCCAGCAGTTTGATTAGCTCCTACAATGAGCAGTTCTTC.

This clonotype was detected only a few times. This may come from a read error, since a much larger clone is one base off. The V gene is TRBV5-8, the J gene TRBJ2-3, with D perhaps TRBD1 (6 bases). Germline loops: CDR1 SGHTS, CDR2 YDEGEE. V lost 0 bases, J lost 0 bases, and 8 bases lay in between. This CDR3 region has 15 residues. This chain's CDR3 is CASSLEGQSTDTQYF. The CDR3 DNA is TGTGCCAGCAGCTTGGAAGGACAGAGCACAGATACGCAGTATTTT.

Details on this clonotype: This could be a read error, since a much larger clone is one nucleotide away. Because the CDR3 is missing its conserved closing phenylalanine or tryptophan, this is likely a read error. The chain recombines TRBV7-2 with TRBJ2-7; 7 bases match TRBD2. The CDR3 spans 14 residues. Trimming at V came to 1 base and at J to 6 bases, leaving 6 bases not matched to a gene. CDR1 and CDR2 from the germline V gene are SGHTA and FQGNSA. CDR3 residues: CASSLVQREFEQYS. CDR3 in DNA: TGTGCCAGCAGCTTAGTGCAGCGGGAATTCGAGCAGTACTCC.

The V gene is TRBV7-2, the J gene TRBJ1-2, with unresolved D. The CDR3 runs 14 residues. The germline CDR1 and CDR2 sequences are SGHTA and FQGNSA. V dropped 6 bases and J dropped 2 bases, with 13 bases sitting between them. CDR3 sequence: CASRGSGRNYGYTF. CDR3 nucleotides: TGTGCCAGCAGGGGGTCTGGCAGGAACTATGGCTACACCTTC.

This clonotype was detected many times. The chain links TRBV5-1 to TRBJ1-1; 10 bases match TRBD1. CDR1 SGHRS and CDR2 YFSETQ come from the germline V gene. The CDR3 sequence is 15 residues long. J lost 5 bases, V lost 3 bases, and 7 bases had no gene match. CDR3 nucleotide sequence: TGCGCCAGCAGCTCCACGGACAGGGGGGGAACTGAAGCTTTCTTT. Its protein product is CASSSTDRGGTEAFF.

This clonotype appeared many times. The chain recombines TRBV27 with TRBJ2-1, with TRBD2 matching over 14 bases. The CDR3 consists of 15 residues. With 4 bases clipped from V and 9 bases from J, the junction kept 5 bases outside the gene matches. From germline, CDR1 is MNHEY and CDR2 SMNVEV (reference sequence). This CDR3 is CASSSGTSGRGEQFF. CDR3 DNA: TGTGCCAGCAGTTCCGGGACTAGCGGGAGAGGTGAGCAGTTCTTC.

In this sample, this clonotype turned up many times. The chain carries TRBV7-3 and TRBJ2-2, with D perhaps matching TRBD2 (6 bases). Per germline, CDR1 SGHTA and CDR2 FQGTGA. The CDR3 sequence is 17 residues long. V lost 4 bases and J lost 0, with 15 bases in between. For the CDR3, the DNA is TGTGCCAGCAGCTCGACCGGGACTTCGACGAACACCGGGGAGCTGTTTTTT. Its translation is CASSSTGTSTNTGELFF.

A few counts support this clonotype. The chain joins TRBV28 to TRBJ1-2; D not resolved. V was pared by 3 bases and J by 0 bases, with 5 bases between. Germline V gene data show CDR1 as MDHEN and CDR2 as SYDVKM. This CDR3 is 13 amino acids long. The CDR3 here is CASSFRSNYGYTF. The DNA for the CDR3 is TGTGCCAGCAGTTTCAGATCTAACTATGGCTACACCTTC.

The chain joins TRBV7-8 to TRBJ2-3; 14 bases are a match to TRBD2. Germline values: CDR1 SGHVS, CDR2 FQNEAQ. The CDR3 totals 19 residues. V gave up 4 bases and J gave up 4 bases; unmatched junction bases: 13. CDR3 DNA sequence: TGTGCCAGCAGCTCCCGTATAACCGGGACTAGCGGGAGATCAGATACGCAGTATTTT. Translated, it gives CASSSRITGTSGRSDTQYF.

This clonotype was detected only a few times. The chain joins TRBV5-5 to TRBJ2-7; TRBD2 aligns across 8 bases. The V gene's germline CDR1 is SGHKS and CDR2 YYEKEE (reference sequence). This CDR3 is 14 amino acids long. The junction had 11 bases not matched to a gene; V was cut back by 8 bases and J by 4 bases. CDR3 sequence (DNA): TGTGCCAGTTGCCGGGGGGGGGACAAGTACGAGCAGTACTTC. This codes for CASCRGGDKYEQYF.

This clonotype was counted ten times or more. The V and J genes are TRBV28 and TRBJ1-5, with D possibly being TRBD1 (6 bases). Germline-derived CDR1 and CDR2 are MDHEN and SYDVKM. The CDR3 has 15 amino acids. V lost 1 base and J 3 bases, leaving 10 bases between the germline ends. This CDR3 reads CASSLLGGNNQPQHF. DNA of the CDR3: TGTGCCAGCAGTTTATTAGGGGGAAACAATCAGCCCCAGCATTTT. Supplemented by reference TRBV28 and TRBJ1-5, the full variable domain reads DVKVTQSSRYLVKRTGEKVFLECVQDMDHENMFWYRQDPGLGLRLIYFSYDVKMKEKGDIPEGYSVSREKKERFSLILESASTNQTSMYLCASSLLGGNNQPQHFGDGTRLSIL.